Below, one TCR beta chain is given with its context. This record comes from a study of blood T cells in healthy people across ages. Then a second PCR, running roughly 7 to 12 cycles, was carried out with a sample-barcoded 5' primer and a J-beta primer mix. Every sample produced at least 3 million CDR3-containing paired-end reads. Each CDR3 protein is one row after TCRdb ran MiXCR on the 5' RACE reads. The profile covers 780,000 or so distinct CDR3 sequences, with approximately 55% appearing a single time and approximately 40% taken by the ten largest. Germline lookup yields CDR1 MNHNS and CDR2 SASEGT. The CDR3 spans 14 residues. Trimming cost V 6 bases and J 8 bases, with 17 bases left between them.

The sequence came from a man older than 75 in good health. The sequenced sample consisted of blood. The rearrangement joins TRBV6-1 to TRBJ2-1, with D possibly matching TRBD1 (6 bases). CDR3 loop: CASRGAGFKDEQFF. CDR3 DNA sequence: TGTGCCAGCAGGGGGGCCGGCTTCAAGGATGAGCAGTTCTTC.